This T cell receptor (beta chain) was sequenced during a study of shared clonotypes between healthy human individuals. Study details: Two female and three male donors aged 18 to 49 were enrolled. Study-wide results and limits: Naive CD4 clonotypes overlapped across a handful of donors at approximately 4.5%. Naive subsets generally exceeded memory subsets in estimated richness.

Positively selected for CCR7, the CD45RO-negative cells used as naive CD8 cells excluded terminally differentiated effector memory CD45RA+ cells. The CDR3 runs 19 residues. Trimming at V came to 3 bases and at J to 2 bases, leaving 15 bases not matched to a gene. Per germline, CDR1 MDHEN and CDR2 SYDVKM. Several immunoSEQ plates held equal portions of the genomic DNA taken from each subset. Using immunoSEQ multiplex PCR, the repertoire was profiled, and TCRdb retains in-frame clones only, with some absent. The sample contains over 2,000,000 clones, around 93% of which appear only once. Of note for this clone: The antigen remains unidentified.

The TCR originated in a man aged 18 to 30 in good health. Some clones in this sample may be carry-over from other donors' samples. V gene TRBV28 combines with J gene TRBJ2-3, with 9 bases lining up with TRBD2. Sequencing was carried out using naive CD8+ T cells from PBMCs. CDR3 in DNA: TGTGCCAGCAGTTTGTATGTGAGAGGGGCTAGCGGGGACACAGATACGCAGTATTTT. It encodes CASSLYVRGASGDTDTQYF.